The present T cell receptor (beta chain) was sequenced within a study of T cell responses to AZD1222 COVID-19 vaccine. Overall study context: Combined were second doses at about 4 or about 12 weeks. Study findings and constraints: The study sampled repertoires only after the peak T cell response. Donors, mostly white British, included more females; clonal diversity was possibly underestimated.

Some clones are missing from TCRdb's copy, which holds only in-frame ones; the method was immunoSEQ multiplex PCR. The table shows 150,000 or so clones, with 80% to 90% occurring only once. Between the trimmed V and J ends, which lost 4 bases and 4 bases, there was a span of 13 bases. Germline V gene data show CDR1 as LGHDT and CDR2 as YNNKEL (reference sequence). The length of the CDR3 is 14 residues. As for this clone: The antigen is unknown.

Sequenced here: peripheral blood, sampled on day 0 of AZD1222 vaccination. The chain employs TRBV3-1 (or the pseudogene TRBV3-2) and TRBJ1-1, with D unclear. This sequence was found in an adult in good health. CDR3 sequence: CASSPLREGTEAFF. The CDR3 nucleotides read TGTGCCAGCAGCCCCTTGCGGGAGGGCACTGAAGCTTTCTTT.